This T cell receptor beta chain was profiled in a study of control samples from healthy donors and cancer patients. J was trimmed by 5 bases and V by 4 bases; bases with no gene match: 14. The CDR3 sequence is 17 residues long. Germline V gene lookup returns CDR1 KGHDR and CDR2 SFDVKD. Here immunoSEQ multiplex PCR was the method, and the copy in TCRdb shows in-frame clones only, minus some. The table has 63,000 or so clones, 84% seen once. V is TRBV24-1 and J is TRBJ2-5; 8 nucleotides match TRBD1. The TCR comes from a man aged 45-60 years in good health. The sequenced sample was blood. The DNA of the CDR3 is TGTGCCACCAGTGACTATGATGACAGGGGACGAGGTGAGACCCAGTACTTC. Protein: CATSDYDDRGRGETQYF.